Listed here are 4 T cell receptor beta chains from one sample, sequenced in a study of CD8 T cells in ankylosing spondylitis. Study-wide results and caveats: A motif of several highly homologous TCR beta variants was seen as apparently characteristic of ankylosing spondylitis blood.

One entry per CDR3 protein, called by TCRdb with MiXCR from the 5' RACE reads. This table has roughly 440,000 distinct CDR3 sequences, about 15% appearing once. Their antigens are not known. The source material was blood, either unsorted or a sorted T cell fraction (not recorded which). These receptors all come from a male donor with ankylosing spondylitis.

The CDR3 nucleotides read TGTGCCAGCGGCCGAACCGTAACTCGGACAGGGAACTACGAGCAGTACTTC. Translated, it gives CASGRTVTRTGNYEQYF. The chain joins TRBV2 to TRBJ2-7; 8 bases line up with TRBD1. Trimming removed 8 bases from V and 3 bases from J; junction bases left unmatched: 18. The CDR3 consists of 17 residues. Germline lookup yields CDR1 SNHLY and CDR2 FYNNEI.

This chain links TRBV12-3 or TRBV12-4 with TRBJ2-3; possible D gene TRBD2, 7 bases. V was cut by 9 bases and J by 0 bases, with 19 bases left in between. The CDR3 has 16 amino acids. CDR3 coding DNA: TGTGCCAGGGTTCCCGGGCGGGGGCATAGCACAGATACGCAGTATTTT. Translating it yields CARVPGRGHSTDTQYF.

This clonotype has only a few counts. The genes are TRBV30 and TRBJ2-1; D gene unclear. The CDR3 totals 15 residues. The germline CDR1 and CDR2 sequences are GTSNPN and SVGIG (reference sequence). V lost 3 bases and J lost 0, with 12 bases in between. CDR3 loop: CAWRRGQSSYNEQFF. The CDR3 DNA follows: TGTGCCTGGAGACGAGGCCAGAGCTCCTACAATGAGCAGTTCTTC.

At least ten counts were recorded for this clonotype. The gene calls are TRBV27 and TRBJ2-1; 12 bases align to TRBD2. Germline-derived CDR1 and CDR2 are MNHEY and SMNVEV (reference sequence). The CDR3 runs 16 residues. V shed 5 bases and J 4 bases; nucleotides not matched to a gene: 6. Here the CDR3 reads CASSKTSGGWYNEQFF. CDR3 DNA sequence: TGTGCCAGCAGTAAAACTAGCGGGGGGTGGTACAATGAGCAGTTCTTC.